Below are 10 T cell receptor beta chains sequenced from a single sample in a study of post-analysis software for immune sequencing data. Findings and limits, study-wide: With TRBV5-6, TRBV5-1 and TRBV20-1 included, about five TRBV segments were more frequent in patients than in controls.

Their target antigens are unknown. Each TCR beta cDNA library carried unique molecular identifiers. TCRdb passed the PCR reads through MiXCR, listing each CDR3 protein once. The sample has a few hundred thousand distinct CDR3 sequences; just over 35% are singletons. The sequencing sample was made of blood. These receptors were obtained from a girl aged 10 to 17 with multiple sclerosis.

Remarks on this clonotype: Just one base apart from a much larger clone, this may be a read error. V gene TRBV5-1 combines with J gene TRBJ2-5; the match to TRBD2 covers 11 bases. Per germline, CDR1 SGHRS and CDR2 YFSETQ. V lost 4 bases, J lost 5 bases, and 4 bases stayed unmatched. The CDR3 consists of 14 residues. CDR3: CASSDGLAGETQYF. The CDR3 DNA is TGCGCCAGCAGCGACGGACTAGCGGGCGAGACCCAGTACTTC.

The CDR3 is CASSLGAPNEKLFF. CDR3 nucleotides: TGCGCCAGCAGCTTGGGGGCCCCGAATGAAAAACTGTTTTTT. The chain recombines TRBV5-1 with TRBJ1-4; D is undetermined. Germline CDR1 reads SGHRS; CDR2 reads YFSETQ. V was pared by 0 bases and J by 5 bases, with 8 bases between. The CDR3 sequence is 14 residues long.

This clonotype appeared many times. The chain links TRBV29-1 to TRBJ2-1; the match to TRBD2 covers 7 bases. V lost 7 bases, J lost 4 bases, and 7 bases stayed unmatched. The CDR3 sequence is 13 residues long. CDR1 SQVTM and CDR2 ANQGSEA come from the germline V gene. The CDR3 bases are TGCAGCGGGGCCATCGGGAGGTACAATGAGCAGTTCTTC. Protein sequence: CSGAIGRYNEQFF.

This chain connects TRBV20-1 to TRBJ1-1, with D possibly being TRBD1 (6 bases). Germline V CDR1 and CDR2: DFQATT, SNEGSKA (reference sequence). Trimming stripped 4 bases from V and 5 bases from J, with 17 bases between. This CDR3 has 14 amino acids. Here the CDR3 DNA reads TGCAGTGCTATCAGGGGCCTCCCCCGGACTGAAGCTTTCTTT. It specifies CSAIRGLPRTEAFF.

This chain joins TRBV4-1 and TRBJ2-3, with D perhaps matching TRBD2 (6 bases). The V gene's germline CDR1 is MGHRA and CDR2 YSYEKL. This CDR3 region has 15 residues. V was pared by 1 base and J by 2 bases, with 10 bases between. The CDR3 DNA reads TGCGCCAGCAGCCAAGTGGGACTGTACACAGATACGCAGTATTTT. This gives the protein CASSQVGLYTDTQYF.

CDR3 nucleotide sequence: TGTGCCAGCAGTCCAGGGTTCCAGGGGAACATTCAGTACTTC. As protein: CASSPGFQGNIQYF. The chain uses TRBV28 and TRBJ2-4, with a possible D match to TRBD1 (6 bases). Germline-derived CDR1 and CDR2 are MDHEN and SYDVKM. Trimming took off 5 bases at V and 7 bases at J, with 15 bases between the two ends. The CDR3 covers 14 residues. The full variable domain, rest sourced from reference TRBV28 and TRBJ2-4, is DVKVTQSSRYLVKRTGEKVFLECVQDMDHENMFWYRQDPGLGLRLIYFSYDVKMKEKGDIPEGYSVSREKKERFSLILESASTNQTSMYLCASSPGFQGNIQYFGAGTRLSVL.

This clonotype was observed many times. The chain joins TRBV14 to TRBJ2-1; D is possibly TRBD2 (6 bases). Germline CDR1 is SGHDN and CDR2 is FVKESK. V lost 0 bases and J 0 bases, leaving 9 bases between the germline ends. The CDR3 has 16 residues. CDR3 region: CASSQERGSSYNEQFF. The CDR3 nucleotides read TGTGCCAGCAGCCAAGAGCGGGGAAGCTCCTACAATGAGCAGTTCTTC. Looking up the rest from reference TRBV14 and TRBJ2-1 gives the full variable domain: EAGVTQFPSHSVIEKGQTVTLRCDPISGHDNLYWYRRVMGKEIKFLLHFVKESKQDESGMPNNRFLAERTGGTYSTLKVQPAELEDSGVYFCASSQERGSSYNEQFFGPGTRLTVL.

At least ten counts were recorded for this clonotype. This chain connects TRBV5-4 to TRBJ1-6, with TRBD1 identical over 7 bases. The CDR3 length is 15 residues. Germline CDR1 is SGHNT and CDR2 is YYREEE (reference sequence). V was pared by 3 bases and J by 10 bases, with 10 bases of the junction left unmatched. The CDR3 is CASSWGAGGQSPLHF. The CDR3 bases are TGTGCCAGCAGCTGGGGTGCAGGGGGTCAATCACCCCTCCACTTT. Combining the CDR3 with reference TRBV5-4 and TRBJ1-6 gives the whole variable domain ETGVTQSPTHLIKTRGQQVTLRCSSQSGHNTVSWYQQALGQGPQFIFQYYREEENGRGNFPPRFSGLQFPNYSSELNVNALELDDSALYLCASSWGAGGQSPLHFGNGTRLTVT.

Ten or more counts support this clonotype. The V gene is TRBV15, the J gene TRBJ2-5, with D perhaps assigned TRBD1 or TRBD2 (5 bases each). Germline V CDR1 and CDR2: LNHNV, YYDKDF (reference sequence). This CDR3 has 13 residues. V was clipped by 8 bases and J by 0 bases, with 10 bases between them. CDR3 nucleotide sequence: TGTGCCACCCGGGACGGTTACCAAGAGACCCAGTACTTC. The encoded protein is CATRDGYQETQYF.

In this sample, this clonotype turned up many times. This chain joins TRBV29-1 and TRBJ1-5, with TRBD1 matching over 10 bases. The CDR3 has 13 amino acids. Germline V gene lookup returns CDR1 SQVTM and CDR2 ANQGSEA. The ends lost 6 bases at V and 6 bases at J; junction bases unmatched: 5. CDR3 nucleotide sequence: TGCAGCGTGTGGACAGGGGGGGGTCAGCCCCAGCATTTT. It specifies CSVWTGGGQPQHF.